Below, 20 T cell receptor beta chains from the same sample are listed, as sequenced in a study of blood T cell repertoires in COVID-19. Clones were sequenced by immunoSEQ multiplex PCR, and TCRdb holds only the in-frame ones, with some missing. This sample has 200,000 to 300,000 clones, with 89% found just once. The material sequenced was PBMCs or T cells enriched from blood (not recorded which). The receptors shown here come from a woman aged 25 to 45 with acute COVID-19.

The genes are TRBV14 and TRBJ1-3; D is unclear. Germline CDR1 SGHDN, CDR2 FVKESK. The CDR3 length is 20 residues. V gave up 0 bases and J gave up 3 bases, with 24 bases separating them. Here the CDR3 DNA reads TGTGCCAGCAGCCAAGATGAGGTCTTATACGGCCACAAAGATGGAAACACCATATATTTT. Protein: CASSQDEVLYGHKDGNTIYF.

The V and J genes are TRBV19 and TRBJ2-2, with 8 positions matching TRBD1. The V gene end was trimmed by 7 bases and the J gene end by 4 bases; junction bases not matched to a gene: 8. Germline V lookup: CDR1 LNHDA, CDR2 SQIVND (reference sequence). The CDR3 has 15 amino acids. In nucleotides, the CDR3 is TGTGCCAGTACCCCAGGGGGCGTTGGCACCGGGGAGCTGTTTTTT. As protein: CASTPGGVGTGELFF.

The CDR3 DNA sequence: TGTGCCAGTAGTGCCCCGGGGAAGGTATCCTACGAGCAGTACTTC. Protein product: CASSAPGKVSYEQYF. The chain employs TRBV19 and TRBJ2-7, with a weak D call TRBD2 (5 bases). The V gene lost 5 bases and the J gene lost 1 base, with 15 bases spanning the gap. CDR1 is LNHDA and CDR2 is SQIVND in the germline V gene (reference sequence). This CDR3 region has 15 residues.

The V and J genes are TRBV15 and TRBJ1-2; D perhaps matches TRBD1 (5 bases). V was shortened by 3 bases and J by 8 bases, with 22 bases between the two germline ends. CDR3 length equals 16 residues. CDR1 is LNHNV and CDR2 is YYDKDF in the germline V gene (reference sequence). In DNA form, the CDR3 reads TGTGCCACCAGCAGGGGGGGAGAGGAGGGCTTGAAGGGCTACACCTTC. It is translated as CATSRGGEEGLKGYTF.

CDR3 coding DNA: TGTGCCTGGACCCAACGGGAGGCCGGGGAGCTGTTTTTT. It encodes CAWTQREAGELFF. The genes are TRBV30 and TRBJ2-2; 7 nucleotides match TRBD2. CDR1 is GTSNPN and CDR2 is SVGIG in the germline V gene (reference sequence). The CDR3 has 13 residues. The J segment lost 6 bases and the V segment lost 4 bases, leaving 5 bases of the junction unmatched. Full variable domain (outside the CDR3, taken from reference TRBV30 and TRBJ2-2): SQTIHQWPATLVQPVGSPLSLECTVEGTSNPNLYWYRQAAGRGLQLLFYSVGIGQISSEVPQNLSASRPQDRQFILSSKKLLLSDSGFYLCAWTQREAGELFFGEGSRLTVL.

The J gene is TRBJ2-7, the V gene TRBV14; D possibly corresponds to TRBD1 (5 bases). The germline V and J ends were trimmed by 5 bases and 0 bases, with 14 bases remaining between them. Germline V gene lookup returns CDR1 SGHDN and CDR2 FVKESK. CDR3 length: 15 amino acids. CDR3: CASSLRQRSSYEQYF. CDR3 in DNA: TGTGCCAGCAGCTTAAGACAGAGGAGCTCCTACGAGCAGTACTTC.

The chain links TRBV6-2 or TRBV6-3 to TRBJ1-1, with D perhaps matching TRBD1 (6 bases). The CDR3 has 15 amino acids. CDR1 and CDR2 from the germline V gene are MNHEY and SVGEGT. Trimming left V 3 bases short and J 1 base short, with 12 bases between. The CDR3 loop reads CASSYWGQENTEAFF. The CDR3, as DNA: TGTGCCAGCAGTTATTGGGGACAAGAGAACACTGAAGCTTTCTTT.

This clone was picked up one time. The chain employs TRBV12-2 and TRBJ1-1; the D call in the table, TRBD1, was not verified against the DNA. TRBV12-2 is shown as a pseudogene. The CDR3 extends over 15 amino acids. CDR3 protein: CASRARQGRGTEAFF. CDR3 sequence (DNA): TGTGCAAGTCGCGCTAGACAGGGAAGAGGTACTGAAGCTTTCTTT.

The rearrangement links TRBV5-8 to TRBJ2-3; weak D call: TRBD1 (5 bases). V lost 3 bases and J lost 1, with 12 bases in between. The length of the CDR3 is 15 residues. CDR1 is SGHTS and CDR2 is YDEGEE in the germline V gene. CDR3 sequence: CASSYVQGGTDTQYF. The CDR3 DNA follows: TGTGCCAGCAGCTATGTTCAGGGCGGCACAGATACGCAGTATTTT.

The CDR3 DNA follows: TGTGCCAGCAGAGACACCGGGACTAGCGGGGAAGAGACCCAGTACTTC. Translation gives CASRDTGTSGEETQYF. The J gene is TRBJ2-5, the V gene TRBV6-6; 13 positions agree with TRBD2. There are 16 residues in the CDR3. With 6 bases clipped from V and 3 bases from J, the junction kept 7 bases outside the gene matches. CDR1 and CDR2 (germline): MNHNY, SVGAGI (reference sequence).

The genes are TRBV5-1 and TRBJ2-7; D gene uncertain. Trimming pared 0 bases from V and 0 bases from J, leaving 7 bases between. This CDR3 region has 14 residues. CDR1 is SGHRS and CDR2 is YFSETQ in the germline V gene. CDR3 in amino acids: CASSLVRSSYEQYF. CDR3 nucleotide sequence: TGCGCCAGCAGCTTGGTTAGGAGCTCCTACGAGCAGTACTTC.

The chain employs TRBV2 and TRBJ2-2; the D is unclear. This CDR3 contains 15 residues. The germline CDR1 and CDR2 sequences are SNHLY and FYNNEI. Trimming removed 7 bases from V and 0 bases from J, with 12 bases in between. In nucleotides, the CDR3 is TGTGCCAGCACCAGGTTAGATACGAACACCGGGGAGCTGTTTTTT. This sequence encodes CASTRLDTNTGELFF.

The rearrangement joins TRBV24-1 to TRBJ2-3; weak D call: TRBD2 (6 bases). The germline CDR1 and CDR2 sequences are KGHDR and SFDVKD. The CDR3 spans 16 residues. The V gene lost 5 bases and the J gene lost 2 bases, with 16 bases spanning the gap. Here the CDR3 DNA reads TGTGCCACCAGTGTTCCGACGGGACTTAACACAGATACGCAGTATTTT. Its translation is CATSVPTGLNTDTQYF.

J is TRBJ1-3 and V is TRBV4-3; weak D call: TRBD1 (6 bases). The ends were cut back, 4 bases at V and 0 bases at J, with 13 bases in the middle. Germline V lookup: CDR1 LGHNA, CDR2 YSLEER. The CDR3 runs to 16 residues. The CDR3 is CASSPGTLISGNTIYF. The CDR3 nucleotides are TGCGCCAGCAGCCCCGGGACACTGATCTCTGGAAACACCATATATTTT.

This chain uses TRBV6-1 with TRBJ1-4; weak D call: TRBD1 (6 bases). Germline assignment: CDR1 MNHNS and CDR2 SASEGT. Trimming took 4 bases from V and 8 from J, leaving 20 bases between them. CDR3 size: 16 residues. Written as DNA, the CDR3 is TGTGCCAGCAGTGTTTCCGGGACACTCGGCGGGGAAAAACTGTTTTTT. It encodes CASSVSGTLGGEKLFF.

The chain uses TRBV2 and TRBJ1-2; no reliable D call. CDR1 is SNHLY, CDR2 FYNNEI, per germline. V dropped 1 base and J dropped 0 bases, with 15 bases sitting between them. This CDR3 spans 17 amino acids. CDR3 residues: CASSEGVVPPPNYGYTF. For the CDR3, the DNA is TGTGCCAGCAGTGAAGGAGTAGTCCCTCCCCCTAACTATGGCTACACCTTC.

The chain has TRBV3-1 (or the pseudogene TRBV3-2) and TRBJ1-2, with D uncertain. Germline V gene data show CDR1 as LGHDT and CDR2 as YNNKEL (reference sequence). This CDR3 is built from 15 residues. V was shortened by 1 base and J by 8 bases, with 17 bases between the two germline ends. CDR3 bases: TGTGCCAGCAGCCAAGCGTCGGCAGGTCGCGGGGGCTACACCTTC. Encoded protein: CASSQASAGRGGYTF.

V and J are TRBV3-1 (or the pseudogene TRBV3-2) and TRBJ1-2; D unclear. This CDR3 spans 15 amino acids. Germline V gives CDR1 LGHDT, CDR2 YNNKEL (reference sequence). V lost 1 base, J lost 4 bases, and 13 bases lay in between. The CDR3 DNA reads TGTGCCAGCAGCCAAGGGGCAGGCCCCCTCTATGGCTACACCTTC. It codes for CASSQGAGPLYGYTF.

CDR3 region: CASSLDRGTSGANVLTF. The CDR3 DNA follows: TGCGCCAGCAGCTTGGATAGGGGAACCTCTGGGGCCAACGTCCTGACTTTC. The V call is TRBV5-1, the J call TRBJ2-6; weak D call: TRBD1 (5 bases). The V end lost 0 bases, the J end lost 0 bases, and 10 bases lay between the germline ends. The CDR3 is made up of 17 amino acids. Germline V gene lookup returns CDR1 SGHRS and CDR2 YFSETQ.

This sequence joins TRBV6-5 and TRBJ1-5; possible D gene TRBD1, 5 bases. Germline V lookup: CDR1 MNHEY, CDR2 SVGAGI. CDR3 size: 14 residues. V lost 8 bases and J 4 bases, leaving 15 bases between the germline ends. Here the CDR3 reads CASHPSQGNQPQHF. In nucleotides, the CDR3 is TGTGCCAGCCATCCCTCCCAGGGAAATCAGCCCCAGCATTTT.